The present TCR beta chain was sequenced within a study of blood T cells in healthy people across ages. Findings and limits, study-wide: A roughly linear age-dependent decrease characterized TCR beta diversity per million T cells.

Each donor had 9 to 10 milliliters of peripheral blood drawn. For the second PCR, which ran for roughly 7 to 11 cycles, a sample-barcoded 5' primer and a J-beta primer mix were used. Each sample provided no less than 2.5 million CDR3-containing paired-end reads. TCRdb itself ran the 5' RACE reads through MiXCR, one entry per CDR3 protein. The sample shows around 900,000 distinct CDR3 sequences, approximately 50% of them seen only once. The V end was cut by 9 bases, the J end by 0 bases, with 12 bases between. The CDR3 length is 14 residues. Germline lookup yields CDR1 SGHTA and CDR2 FQGNSA. This clonotype was recorded a few times. What it recognizes is unknown.

The sequenced sample consisted of blood. This clonotype was obtained from a woman aged 60-70 years in good health. V gene TRBV7-2 combines with J gene TRBJ2-4; D remains ambiguous. CDR3 residues: CASRLQIAKNIQYF. In nucleotides, the CDR3 is TGTGCCAGTCGCCTACAGATAGCCAAAAACATTCAGTACTTC.